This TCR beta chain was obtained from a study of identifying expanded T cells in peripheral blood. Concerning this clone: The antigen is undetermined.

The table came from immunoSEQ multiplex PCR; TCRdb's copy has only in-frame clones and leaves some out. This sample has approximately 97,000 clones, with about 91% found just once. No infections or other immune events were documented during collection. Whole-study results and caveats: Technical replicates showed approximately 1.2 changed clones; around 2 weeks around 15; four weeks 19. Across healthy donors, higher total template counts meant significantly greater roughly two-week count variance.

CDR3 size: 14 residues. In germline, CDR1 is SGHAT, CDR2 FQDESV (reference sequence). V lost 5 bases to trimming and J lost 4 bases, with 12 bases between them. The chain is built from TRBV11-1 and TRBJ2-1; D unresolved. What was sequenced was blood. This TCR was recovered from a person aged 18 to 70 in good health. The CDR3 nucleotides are TGTGCCAGCAGCAACTCGACGGTTTACAATGAGCAGTTCTTC. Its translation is CASSNSTVYNEQFF.